This record covers a single T cell receptor (beta chain). The sample is drawn from a study of blood T cell repertoires in COVID-19. Study-level information: The United States, Italy and Spain provided the acute and convalescent COVID-19 samples. Sources were T cells, B-cell-depleted T cells, or PBMCs; the material itself was cDNA or gDNA.

How the authors handled the data: It was from reference gene primer amplification that nucleated cell counts were estimated. Repertoires were generated with immunoSEQ multiplex PCR, while TCRdb's copy carries only in-frame clones and drops some. The V and J calls and clone size were taken over from that table, and D and trimming were inferred from the DNA. Of about 78,000 clones in the sample, roughly 90% were seen once. Germline trimming cut 2 bases from V and 6 bases from J; bases unmatched to any gene: 4. Germline V gives CDR1 LGHDT, CDR2 YNNKEL (reference sequence). This CDR3 is built from 16 residues.

Sequenced material: peripheral blood. This clonotype originated in a woman aged 80 or over with acute or convalescent COVID-19. The chain is built from TRBV3-1 (or the pseudogene TRBV3-2) and TRBJ2-2; 12 positions agree with TRBD2. CDR3 sequence reads: CASSQSRTSGAGELFF. For the CDR3, the DNA is TGTGCCAGCAGCCAATCGCGGACTAGCGGGGCCGGGGAGCTGTTTTTT.